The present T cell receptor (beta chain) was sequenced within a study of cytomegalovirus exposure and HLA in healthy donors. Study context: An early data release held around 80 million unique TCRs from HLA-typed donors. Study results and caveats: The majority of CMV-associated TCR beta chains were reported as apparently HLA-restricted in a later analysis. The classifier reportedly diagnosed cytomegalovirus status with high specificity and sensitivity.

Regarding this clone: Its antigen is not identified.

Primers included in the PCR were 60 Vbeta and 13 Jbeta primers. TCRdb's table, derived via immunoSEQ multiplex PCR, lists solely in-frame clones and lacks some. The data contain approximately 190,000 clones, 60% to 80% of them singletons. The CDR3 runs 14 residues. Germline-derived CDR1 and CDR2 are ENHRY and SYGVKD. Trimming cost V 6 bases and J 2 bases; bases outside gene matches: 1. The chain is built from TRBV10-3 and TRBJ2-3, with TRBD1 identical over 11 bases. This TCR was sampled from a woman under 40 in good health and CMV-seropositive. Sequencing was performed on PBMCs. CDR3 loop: CAIRDRGHTDTQYF. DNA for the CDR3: TGTGCCATCAGGGACAGGGGGCACACAGATACGCAGTATTTT.